The 2 T cell receptor beta chains below come from one sample, sequenced in a study of blood T cell repertoires in COVID-19. Clones were sequenced by immunoSEQ multiplex PCR, and TCRdb holds only the in-frame ones, with some missing. Among about 240,000 clones, over 80% were seen once, and the ten largest hold roughly 2.6%. Sequencing was carried out using PBMCs or T cells enriched from blood (not recorded which). The receptors shown here come from a woman younger than 45 with acute COVID-19.

The V and J genes are TRBV6-2 or TRBV6-3 and TRBJ2-7; tentatively, D is TRBD1 (6 bases). V lost 2 bases and J 2 bases, leaving 13 bases between the germline ends. Per germline, CDR1 MNHEY and CDR2 SVGEGT. The CDR3 sequence is 15 residues long. This CDR3 reads CASSYKTGTAYEQYF. CDR3 in DNA: TGTGCCAGCAGTTACAAGACAGGTACAGCCTACGAGCAGTACTTC.

This clone was seen a few times. The chain uses TRBV6-5 and TRBJ2-2; D gene unclear. CDR1 MNHEY and CDR2 SVGAGI come from the germline V gene. This CDR3 contains 14 residues. V lost 7 bases to trimming and J lost 1 base, with 10 bases between them. The CDR3 bases are TGTGCCAGCACCTCCGGCGGGAACACCGGGGAGCTGTTTTTT. It codes for CASTSGGNTGELFF.